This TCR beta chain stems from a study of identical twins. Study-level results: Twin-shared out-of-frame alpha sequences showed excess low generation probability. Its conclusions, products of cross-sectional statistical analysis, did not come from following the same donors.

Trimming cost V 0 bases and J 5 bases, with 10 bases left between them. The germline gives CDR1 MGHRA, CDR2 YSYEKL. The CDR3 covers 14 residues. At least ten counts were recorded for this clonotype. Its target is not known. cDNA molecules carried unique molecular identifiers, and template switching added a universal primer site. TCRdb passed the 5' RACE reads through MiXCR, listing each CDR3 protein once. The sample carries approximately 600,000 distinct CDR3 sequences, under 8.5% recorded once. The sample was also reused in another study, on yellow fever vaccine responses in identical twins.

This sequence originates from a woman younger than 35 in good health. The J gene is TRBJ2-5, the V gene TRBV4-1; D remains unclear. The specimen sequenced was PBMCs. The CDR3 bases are TGCGCCAGCAGCCAAGATACGACCCGTGAGACCCAGTACTTC. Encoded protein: CASSQDTTRETQYF.